The present T cell receptor beta chain was sequenced within a study of blood T cell repertoires in COVID-19. The CDR3 has 15 residues. Per germline, CDR1 SGHKS and CDR2 YYEKEE (reference sequence). V shed 0 bases and J 6 bases; nucleotides not matched to a gene: 8. In the original analysis: Researchers report that nucleated cell counts were estimated from reference gene primer amplification. Produced via immunoSEQ multiplex PCR; TCRdb's table is partial and in-frame only. V and J calls plus clone size are reproduced from that table; the DNA served to infer D and trimming. The sample yields about 260,000 clones, 87% seen once.

The TCR comes from a woman in her forties who had recovered from COVID-19. The sequenced material came from peripheral blood. The chain uses TRBV5-5 and TRBJ1-2; 7 positions match TRBD1. The CDR3, as DNA: TGTGCCAGCAGCTTGGCCGTTAACAGGGGAGATGGCTACACCTTC. Protein: CASSLAVNRGDGYTF.